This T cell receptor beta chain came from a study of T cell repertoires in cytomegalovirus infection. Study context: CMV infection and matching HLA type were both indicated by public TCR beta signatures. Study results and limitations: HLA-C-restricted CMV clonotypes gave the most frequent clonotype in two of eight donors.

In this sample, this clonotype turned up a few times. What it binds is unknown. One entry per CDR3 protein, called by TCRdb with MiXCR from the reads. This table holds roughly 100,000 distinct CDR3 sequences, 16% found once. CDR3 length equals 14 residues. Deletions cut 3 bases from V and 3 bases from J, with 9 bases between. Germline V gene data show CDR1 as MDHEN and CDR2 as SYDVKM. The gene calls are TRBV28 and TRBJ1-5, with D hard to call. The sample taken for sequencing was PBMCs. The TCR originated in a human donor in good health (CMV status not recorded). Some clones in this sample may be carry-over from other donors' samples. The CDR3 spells CASSLVQHNQPQHF. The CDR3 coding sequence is TGTGCCAGCAGTTTGGTCCAGCACAATCAGCCCCAGCATTTT.